The 2 T cell receptor beta chains listed next were all sequenced from one sample in a study of T cells in localized non-small cell lung cancer. Clones were read by immunoSEQ multiplex PCR, and TCRdb kept only the in-frame ones, dropping some. The data contain roughly 3,200 clones, roughly 29% of them seen just once; the ten biggest clones take up about 16%. Sequenced here: lung tumor tissue, sampled before any cancer treatment. Every receptor here comes from a man aged 35 to 69 with stage III lung adenocarcinoma.

This clone has a handful of counts. The rearrangement links TRBV11-3 to TRBJ2-1; 15 bases fit TRBD2. Germline CDR1 and CDR2: SGHNT and YENEEA. Losses at the gene ends were 5 bases for V and 15 bases for J; bases not matched to a gene: 8. This CDR3 is built from 14 residues. The CDR3 sequence: CASSPGLAGGMRFF. The DNA of the CDR3 is TGTGCCAGCAGCCCCGGACTAGCGGGGGGGATGAGGTTCTTC.

This clone turned up a few times. The V call is TRBV9, the J call TRBJ1-4; D is unclear. Germline V gene data show CDR1 as SGDLS and CDR2 as YYNGEE. CDR3 size: 14 residues. Between the trimmed V and J ends, which lost 2 bases and 0 bases, there was a span of 5 bases. The CDR3 here is CASSVAATNEKLFF. CDR3 nucleotides: TGTGCCAGCAGCGTGGCGGCAACTAATGAAAAACTGTTTTTT.